The 18 T cell receptor beta chains below were found in one sample sequenced in a study of a mutant IDH1 vaccine in newly diagnosed glioma. Their recognized antigens are unknown. Using immunoSEQ multiplex PCR, the repertoire was profiled, and TCRdb retains in-frame clones only, with some absent. The table includes some 25,000 clones, about 76% detected once. The time point is: week 5, during vaccination. The content of each vaccine dose was 300 ug of mutant IDH1 20-mer peptide, and topical imiquimod accompanied it. The sample was PBMCs, taken from a glioma patient whose treatment included an IDH1 peptide vaccine. These receptors were taken from a man between 35 and 55 years old with glioma.

This sequence joins TRBV7-6 and TRBJ2-7, with unresolved D. The CDR3 is 14 residues long. V was trimmed by 1 base and J by 5 bases, leaving 12 bases between them. The germline CDR1 and CDR2 sequences are SGHVS and FNYEAQ. The CDR3 DNA reads TGTGCCAGCAGCTTAGGGACGACAAACCACGAGCAGTACTTC. Translation: CASSLGTTNHEQYF.

This chain connects TRBV7-8 to TRBJ1-2, with TRBD1 matching over 7 bases. Germline V gives CDR1 SGHVS, CDR2 FQNEAQ. The CDR3 covers 13 residues. V was pared by 6 bases and J by 5 bases, with 6 bases of the junction left unmatched. The CDR3 DNA sequence: TGTGCCAGCAGTTTACAACAGGGGTATGGCTACACCTTC. Translating it yields CASSLQQGYGYTF.

The V call is TRBV6-5, the J call TRBJ1-4; D is uncertain. The V end was cut by 8 bases, the J end by 0 bases, with 10 bases between. Germline loops: CDR1 MNHEY, CDR2 SVGAGI. The CDR3 extends over 14 amino acids. CDR3 coding DNA: TGTGCCAGCGGATCGTATCCAACTAATGAAAAACTGTTTTTT. Its protein product is CASGSYPTNEKLFF.

This clone came up a few times. The V gene is TRBV4-1, the J gene TRBJ2-3; 7 bases fit TRBD2. CDR1 and CDR2 from the germline V gene are MGHRA and YSYEKL. Trimming cost V 0 bases and J 4 bases; bases outside gene matches: 4. The length of the CDR3 is 15 residues. CDR3 DNA sequence: TGCGCCAGCAGCCAAGAGAAGCGGGACGCAGATACGCAGTATTTT. Translating gives CASSQEKRDADTQYF.

The CDR3 region is CASSFRGQTGELFF. CDR3 nucleotide sequence: TGTGCCAGCAGTTTCAGGGGGCAAACCGGGGAGCTGTTTTTT. The chain joins TRBV27 to TRBJ2-2; TRBD1 agrees at 8 bases. The V segment lost 3 bases and the J segment 5 bases; nucleotides outside the gene matches: 2. Germline V CDR1 and CDR2: MNHEY, SMNVEV (reference sequence). The CDR3 is 14 residues long.

The chain carries TRBV19 and TRBJ2-2; D may be TRBD2 (5 bases). The CDR3 is 15 amino acids. V was shortened by 3 bases and J by 5 bases, with 13 bases between the two germline ends. Germline V gene sequence: CDR1 LNHDA, CDR2 SQIVND (reference sequence). In DNA form, the CDR3 reads TGTGCCAGTAGTATTATGGGAGCGTTAACCGGGGAGCTGTTTTTT. It specifies CASSIMGALTGELFF.

This clone was picked up one time. The chain employs TRBV4-2 and TRBJ2-3, with D perhaps TRBD2 (5 bases). From germline, CDR1 is LGHNA and CDR2 YNFKEQ. There are 16 residues in the CDR3. V lost 1 base, J lost 3 bases, and 14 bases lay in between. CDR3 DNA sequence: TGTGCCAGCAGCCAAGCTCGAGGGATACTTACAGATACGCAGTATTTT. Translation gives CASSQARGILTDTQYF.

DNA for the CDR3: TGTGCCTGGAGTGTAATGGGGGACAGGGCCCTTCATTTAGCCAAAAACATTCAGTACTTC. Translating gives CAWSVMGDRALHLAKNIQYF. The rearrangement links TRBV30 to TRBJ2-4; 9 bases line up with TRBD1. The J segment lost 0 bases and the V segment lost 0 bases, leaving 15 bases of the junction unmatched. The CDR3 sequence is 20 residues long. Germline CDR1 and CDR2: GTSNPN and SVGIG (reference sequence).

This chain links TRBV6-5 with TRBJ1-3; no reliable D call. The germline CDR1 and CDR2 sequences are MNHEY and SVGAGI. This CDR3 spans 13 amino acids. Deletions cut 8 bases from V and 4 bases from J, with 12 bases between. CDR3: CASGTRIGNTIYF. The CDR3 DNA reads TGTGCCAGCGGTACGAGGATAGGAAACACCATATATTTT.

The chain employs TRBV19 and TRBJ2-7; a weak D match, TRBD2 (5 bases). Trimming pared 5 bases from V and 0 bases from J, leaving 32 bases between. There are 21 residues in the CDR3. Germline V lookup: CDR1 LNHDA, CDR2 SQIVND (reference sequence). CDR3 residues: CASSGLGRPGRLAQSSYEQYV. CDR3 nucleotide sequence: TGTGCCAGTAGTGGTCTCGGTCGCCCGGGCCGTCTAGCCCAAAGCTCCTACGAGCAGTACGTC.

This clone has just one count. V usage is TRBV5-6 and J usage is TRBJ2-7; 7 nucleotides agree with TRBD1. V lost 3 bases and J lost 4; bases outside the gene matches: 7. There are 14 residues in the CDR3. Germline CDR1 and CDR2: SGHDT and YYEEEE. DNA of the CDR3: TGTGCCAGCAGCTCCCCGGGACAGATTTACGAGCAGTACTTC. Translating gives CASSSPGQIYEQYF.

V and J are TRBV11-3 and TRBJ2-1; D is perhaps TRBD2 (5 bases). Between the trimmed V and J ends, which lost 3 bases and 10 bases, there was a span of 16 bases. The CDR3 is 14 residues long. From germline, CDR1 is SGHNT and CDR2 YENEEA. CDR3 bases: TGTGCCAGCAGCTTTTTAGGTAGGGAGAACGAGCAGTTCTTC. Translated: CASSFLGRENEQFF. The entire variable domain, with the rest obtained from reference TRBV11-3 and TRBJ2-1, is as follows: EAGVVQSPRYKIIEKKQPVAFWCNPISGHNTLYWYLQNLGQGPELLIRYENEEAVDDSQLPKDRFSAERLKGVDSTLKIQPAELGDSAVYLCASSFLGRENEQFFGPGTRLTVL.

This sequence joins TRBV7-9 and TRBJ2-5; 12 bases match TRBD2. The CDR3 loop spans 16 amino acids. CDR1 SEHNR and CDR2 FQNEAQ come from the germline V gene (reference sequence). V was clipped by 5 bases and J by 3 bases; unmatched bases: 7. CDR3 DNA: TGTGCCAGCAGCCCCCGGTCTAGCGGGAGGGAAGAGACCCAGTACTTC. Its protein is CASSPRSSGREETQYF.

This chain joins TRBV11-2 and TRBJ1-1; TRBD1 is a possible D gene (6 bases). V gave up 3 bases and J gave up 11 bases, with 19 bases separating them. CDR3 length: 14 residues. Germline V gives CDR1 SGHAT, CDR2 FQNNGV. The CDR3 DNA reads as TGTGCCAGCAGCTTGTCAGGGGTTCAAATGAAGGCTTTCTTT. It codes for CASSLSGVQMKAFF.

V gene TRBV2 combines with J gene TRBJ2-5; TRBD1 aligns across 7 bases. V shed 6 bases, J shed 5 bases, and the junction held 9 bases outside the gene matches. Germline V CDR1 and CDR2: SNHLY, FYNNEI. The CDR3 loop spans 14 amino acids. CDR3 sequence (DNA): TGTGCCAGCAGGGCCACAGGGGCCTGGGAGACCCAGTACTTC. This gives the protein CASRATGAWETQYF.

The chain carries TRBV19 and TRBJ2-7; TRBD2 agrees at 11 bases. Per the germline V gene, CDR1 is LNHDA and CDR2 is SQIVND (reference sequence). The CDR3 covers 15 residues. Unmatched junction bases numbered 8, after V lost 4 bases and J lost 6 bases. CDR3 in amino acids: CASSRGTSGTSEQYF. The CDR3 DNA sequence: TGTGCCAGTAGTAGAGGGACTAGCGGAACCTCCGAGCAGTACTTC.

A single count supports this clone. The chain links TRBV6-6 to TRBJ1-5; D is unclear. Germline CDR1 and CDR2: MNHNY and SVGAGI (reference sequence). The CDR3 runs to 16 residues. Trimming removed 0 bases at V and 6 bases at J, with 15 bases between. Written as DNA, the CDR3 is TGTGCCAGCAGTTACTCGAATCCGGGTGTCGGTCAGCCCCAGCATTTT. The encoded protein is CASSYSNPGVGQPQHF.

The chain links TRBV6-5 to TRBJ2-3; D gene uncertain. The CDR3 length is 12 residues. CDR1 is MNHEY, CDR2 SVGAGI, per germline. V lost 4 bases and J lost 6, with 8 bases in between. CDR3 amino acids: CASSSRADTQYF. CDR3 bases: TGTGCCAGCAGTTCGAGAGCCGATACGCAGTATTTT.